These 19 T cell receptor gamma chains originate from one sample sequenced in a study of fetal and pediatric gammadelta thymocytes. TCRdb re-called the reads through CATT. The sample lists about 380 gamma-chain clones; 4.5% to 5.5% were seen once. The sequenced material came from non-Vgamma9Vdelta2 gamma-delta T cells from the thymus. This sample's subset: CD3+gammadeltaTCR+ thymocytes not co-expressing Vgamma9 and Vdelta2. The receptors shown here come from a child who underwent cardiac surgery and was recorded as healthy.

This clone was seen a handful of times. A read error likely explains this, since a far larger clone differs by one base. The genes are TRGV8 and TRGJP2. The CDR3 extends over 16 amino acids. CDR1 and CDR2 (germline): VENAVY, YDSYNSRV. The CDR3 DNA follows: TGTGCCACCTGGGATAGCCCCTATAGTTGTGATTGGATCAAGACGTTT. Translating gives CATWDSPYSCDWIKTF.

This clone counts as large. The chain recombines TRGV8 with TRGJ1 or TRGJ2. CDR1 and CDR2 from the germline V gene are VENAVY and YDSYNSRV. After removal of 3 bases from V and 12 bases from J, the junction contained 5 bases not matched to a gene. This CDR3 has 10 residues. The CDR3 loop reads CATWDEVKLF. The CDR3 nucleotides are TGTGCCACCTGGGATGAGGTGAAACTCTTT.

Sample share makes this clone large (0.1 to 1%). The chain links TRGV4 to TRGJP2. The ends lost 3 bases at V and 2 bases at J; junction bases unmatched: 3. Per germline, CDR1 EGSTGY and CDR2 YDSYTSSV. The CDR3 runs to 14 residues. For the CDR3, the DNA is TGTGCCACCTGGGATTACAGTAGTGATTGGATCAAGACGTTT. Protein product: CATWDYSSDWIKTF.

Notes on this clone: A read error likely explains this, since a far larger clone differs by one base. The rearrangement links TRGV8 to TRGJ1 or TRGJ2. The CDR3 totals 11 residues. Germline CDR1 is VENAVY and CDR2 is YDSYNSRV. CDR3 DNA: TGCGCCACCTGGGATTGCTGTAAGAAACTCTTT. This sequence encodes CATWDCCKKLF.

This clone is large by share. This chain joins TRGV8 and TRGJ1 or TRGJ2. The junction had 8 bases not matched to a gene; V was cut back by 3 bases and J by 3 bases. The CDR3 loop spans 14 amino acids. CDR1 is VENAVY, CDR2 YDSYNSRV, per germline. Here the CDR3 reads CATWDRTVYYKKLF. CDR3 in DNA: TGTGCCACCTGGGATCGAACCGTTTATTATAAGAAACTCTTT.

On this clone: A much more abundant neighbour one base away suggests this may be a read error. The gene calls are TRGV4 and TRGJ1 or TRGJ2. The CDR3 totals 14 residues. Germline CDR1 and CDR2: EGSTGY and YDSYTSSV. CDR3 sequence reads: CTTWDGPCYYKKLF. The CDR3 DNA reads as TGTACCACCTGGGATGGGCCATGTTATTATAAGAAACTCTTT.

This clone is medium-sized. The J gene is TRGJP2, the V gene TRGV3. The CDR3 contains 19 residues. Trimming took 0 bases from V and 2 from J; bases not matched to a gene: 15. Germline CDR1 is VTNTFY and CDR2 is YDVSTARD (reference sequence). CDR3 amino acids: CATWDRRASIGSSDWIKTF. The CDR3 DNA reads TGTGCCACCTGGGACAGGCGGGCATCAATCGGCAGTAGTGATTGGATCAAGACGTTT.

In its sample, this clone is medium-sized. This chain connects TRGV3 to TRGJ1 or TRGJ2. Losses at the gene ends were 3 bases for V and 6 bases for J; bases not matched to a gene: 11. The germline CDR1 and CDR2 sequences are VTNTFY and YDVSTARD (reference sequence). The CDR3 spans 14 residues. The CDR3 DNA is TGTGCCACCTGGGACGGGGACTTAGGTTATAAGAAACTCTTT. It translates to CATWDGDLGYKKLF.

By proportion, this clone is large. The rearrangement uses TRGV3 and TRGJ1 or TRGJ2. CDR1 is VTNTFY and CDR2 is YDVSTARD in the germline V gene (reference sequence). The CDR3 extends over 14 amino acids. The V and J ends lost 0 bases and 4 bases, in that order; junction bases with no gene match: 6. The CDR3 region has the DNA TGTGCCACCTGGGACAGGCCGGGATATTATAAGAAACTCTTT. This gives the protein CATWDRPGYYKKLF.

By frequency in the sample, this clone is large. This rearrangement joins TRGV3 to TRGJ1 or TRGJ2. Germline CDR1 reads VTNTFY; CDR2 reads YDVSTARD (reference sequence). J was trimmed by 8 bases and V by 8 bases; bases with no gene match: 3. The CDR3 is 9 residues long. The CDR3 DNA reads TGTGCCACCTATCATAAGAAACTCTTT. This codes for CATYHKKLF.

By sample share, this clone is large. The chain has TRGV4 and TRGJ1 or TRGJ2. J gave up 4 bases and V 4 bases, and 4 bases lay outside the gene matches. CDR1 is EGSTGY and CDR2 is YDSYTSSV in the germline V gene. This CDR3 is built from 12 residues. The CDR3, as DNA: TGTGCCACCTGGGAGGTGTATTATAAGAAACTCTTT. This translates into CATWEVYYKKLF.

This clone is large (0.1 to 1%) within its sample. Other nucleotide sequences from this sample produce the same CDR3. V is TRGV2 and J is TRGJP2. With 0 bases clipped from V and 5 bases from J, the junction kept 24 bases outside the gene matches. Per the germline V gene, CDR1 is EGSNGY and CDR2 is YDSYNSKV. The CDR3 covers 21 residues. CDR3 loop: CATWDGLRPARAQRSDWIKTF. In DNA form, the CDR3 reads TGTGCCACCTGGGACGGGCTCCGGCCCGCGCGGGCACAGAGAAGTGATTGGATCAAGACGTTT.

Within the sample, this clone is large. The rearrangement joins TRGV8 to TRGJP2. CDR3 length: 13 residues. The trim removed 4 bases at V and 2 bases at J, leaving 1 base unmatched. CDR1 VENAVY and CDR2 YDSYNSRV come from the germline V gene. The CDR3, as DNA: TGTGCCACCTGGGAGAGTAGTGATTGGATCAAGACGTTT. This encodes CATWESSDWIKTF.

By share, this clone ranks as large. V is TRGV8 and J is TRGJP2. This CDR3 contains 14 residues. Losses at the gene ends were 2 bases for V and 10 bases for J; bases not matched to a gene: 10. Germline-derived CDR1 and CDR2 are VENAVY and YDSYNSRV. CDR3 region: CATWDIISGWIKTF. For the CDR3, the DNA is TGTGCCACCTGGGATATTATATCGGGTTGGATCAAGACGTTT.

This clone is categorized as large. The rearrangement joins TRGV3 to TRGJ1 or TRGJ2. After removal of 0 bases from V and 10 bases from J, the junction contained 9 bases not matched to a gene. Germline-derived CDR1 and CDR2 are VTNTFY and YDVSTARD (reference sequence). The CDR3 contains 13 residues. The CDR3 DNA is TGTGCCACCTGGGACAGGCTCCGGTGGAAGAAACTCTTT. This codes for CATWDRLRWKKLF.

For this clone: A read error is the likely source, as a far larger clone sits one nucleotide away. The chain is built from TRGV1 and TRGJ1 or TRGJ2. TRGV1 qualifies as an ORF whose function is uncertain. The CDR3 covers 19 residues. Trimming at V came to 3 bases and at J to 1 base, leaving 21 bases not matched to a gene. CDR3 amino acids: CATWDPFPGLYSNYYKKLF. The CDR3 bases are TGTGCCACCTGGGACCCTTTCCCCGGACTCTACTCAAATTATTATAAGAAACTCTTT.

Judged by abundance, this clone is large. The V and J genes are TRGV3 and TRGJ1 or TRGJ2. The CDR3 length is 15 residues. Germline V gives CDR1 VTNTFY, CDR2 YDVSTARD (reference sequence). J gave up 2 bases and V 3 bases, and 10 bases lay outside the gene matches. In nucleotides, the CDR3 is TGTGCCACCTGGGACCGCCCGAGGCATTATTATAAGAAACTCTTT. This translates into CATWDRPRHYYKKLF.

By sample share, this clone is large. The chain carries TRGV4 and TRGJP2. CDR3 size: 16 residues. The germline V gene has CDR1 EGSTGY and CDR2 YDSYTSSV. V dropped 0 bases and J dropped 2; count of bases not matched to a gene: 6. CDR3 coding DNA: TGTGCCACCTGGGATGGGCCGATGAGTAGTGATTGGATCAAGACGTTT. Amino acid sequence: CATWDGPMSSDWIKTF.

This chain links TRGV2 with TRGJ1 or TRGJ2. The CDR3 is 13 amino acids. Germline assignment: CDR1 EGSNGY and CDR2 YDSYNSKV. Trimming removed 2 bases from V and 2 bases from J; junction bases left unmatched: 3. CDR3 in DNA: TGTGCCACCTGGGACGAGTATTATTATAAGAAACTCTTT. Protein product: CATWDEYYYKKLF.